In its sample, the clone carrying this TCR beta chain is medium-sized. The data stem from a study of spatial heterogeneity in lung cancer. Across the study: A unique TCR and UMI combination showed up more than ten times in raw reads, on average.

Time point specified: sample taken at primary tumor resection. Unsorted samples of tumor, nontumor lung or frozen PBMC had their whole RNA sequenced. The CDR3 spans 13 residues. Germline values: CDR1 SEHNR, CDR2 FQNEAQ (reference sequence). Trimming shortened V by 5 bases and J by 3 bases, and 11 bases separated the two germline ends. One entry per CDR3 protein, called by TCRdb with MiXCR from the 5' RACE reads. The table records just under 95,000 distinct CDR3 sequences, roughly 12% of them present only once. The TCR was taken from a male donor with early-stage non-small cell lung cancer. The rearrangement uses TRBV7-9 and TRBJ2-7, with TRBD2 as a possible D gene (5 bases). Sequenced material: PBMCs, taken at surgery. This chain's CDR3 is CASSRPADYEQYF. The CDR3 DNA is TGTGCCAGCAGCCGCCCAGCGGACTACGAGCAGTACTTC.